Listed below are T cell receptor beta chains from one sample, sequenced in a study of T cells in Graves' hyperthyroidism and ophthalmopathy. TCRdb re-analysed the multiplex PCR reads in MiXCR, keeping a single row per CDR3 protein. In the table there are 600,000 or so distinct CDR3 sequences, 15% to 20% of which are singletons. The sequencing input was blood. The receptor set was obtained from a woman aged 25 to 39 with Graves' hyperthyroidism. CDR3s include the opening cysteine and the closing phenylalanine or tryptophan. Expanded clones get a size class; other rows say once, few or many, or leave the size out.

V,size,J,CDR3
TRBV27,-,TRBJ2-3,CASSWTSGRAGPDTQYF
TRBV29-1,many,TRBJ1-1,CSVELLLGGTEAFF
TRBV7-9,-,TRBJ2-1,CAGSLVFGYNEQFF
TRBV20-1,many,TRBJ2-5,CSARTVLETQYF
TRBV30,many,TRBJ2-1,CAWSHTSDEQFF
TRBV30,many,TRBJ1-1,CAWQTGIEAFF
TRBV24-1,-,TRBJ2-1,CATRDLTSGRLDEQFF
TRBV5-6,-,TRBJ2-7,CASSLMGGDRGDEQYF
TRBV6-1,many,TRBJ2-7,CASRRLDRAGSYEQYF
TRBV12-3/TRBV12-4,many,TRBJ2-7,CASSTGTGGTYEQYF
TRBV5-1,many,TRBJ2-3,CASGQDTSTDTQYF
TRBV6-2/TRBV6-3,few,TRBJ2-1,CASSYFSLMDNEQFF
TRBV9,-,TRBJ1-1,CASSAHMNTEAFF
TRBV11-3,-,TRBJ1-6,CASSFGQGPNSPLHF
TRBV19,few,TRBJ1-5,CASVAQPQHF
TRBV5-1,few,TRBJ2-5,CASSRGRSGTGKETQYF
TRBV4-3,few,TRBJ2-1,CASSQDPPGLAGEHEQFF
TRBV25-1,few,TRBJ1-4,CASSEFRHGGNEKLFF
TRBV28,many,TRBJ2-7,CASRDRGVEQYF
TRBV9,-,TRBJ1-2,CASSAGGGIGYTF
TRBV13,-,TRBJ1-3,CATSPYSGNTIYF
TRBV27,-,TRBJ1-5,CASRRGQFSQPQHF
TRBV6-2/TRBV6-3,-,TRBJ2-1,CATTWGGRDEQFF
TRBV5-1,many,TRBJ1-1,CASIDNGIAFF
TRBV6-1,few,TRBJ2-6,CASSSSGRGANVLTF
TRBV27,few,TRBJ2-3,CASSAQVSDLGDTDTQYF
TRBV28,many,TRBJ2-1,CASSLGPPSGNEQFF
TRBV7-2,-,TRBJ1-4,CASSLEQGVATNEKLFF
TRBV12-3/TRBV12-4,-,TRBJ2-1,CASSPGSGDNEQFF
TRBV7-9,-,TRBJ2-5,CASTGGRQETQYF
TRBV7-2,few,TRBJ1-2,CASSLRTGGIYGYTF
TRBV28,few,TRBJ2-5,CASRGTSGRGTGIQETQYF
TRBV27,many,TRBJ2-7,CASSLLAENYEQYF
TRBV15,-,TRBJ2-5,CATRLAGAETQYF
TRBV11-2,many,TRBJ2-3,CASSLHTGTADTQYF
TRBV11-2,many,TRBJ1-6,CASSYGSVYNSPLHF
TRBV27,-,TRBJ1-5,CASARAYEGNQPQHF
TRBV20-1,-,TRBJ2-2,CSARSLDRSHTGELFF
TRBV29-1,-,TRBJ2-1,CSLSAGVDNEQFF
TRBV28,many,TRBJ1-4,CASSLNRGGEKLFF